The 9 T cell receptor delta chains reported below all come from one sample, sequenced in a study of Vδ1+ human thymocytes. Their recognized antigens are unknown. Extracted RNA was reverse transcribed into cDNA. Pooled V-gene forward primers with one constant-region reverse primer generated the CDR3 amplicons by multiplex PCR. TCRdb repeated clone calling on the multiplex PCR reads with CATT. The table has tens of thousands of delta-chain clones, approximately 15% seen once. Whole-study results and caveats: Highly polyclonal TRG and TRD repertoires with Gaussian CDR3 length distributions appeared in thymus.

The sequenced sample was Vdelta1+ gamma-delta thymocytes from the thymus. Subset reported: FACS-sorted CD3+ TCRalphabeta- TCRVdelta1+ TCRVdelta2- thymocytes. These receptors all stem from a boy under two years old who had congenital heart surgery.

This clone turned up a few times. The chain employs TRDV1 and TRDJ1; D is possibly TRDD2 or TRDD3 (5 bases each). Trimming shortened V by 5 bases and J by 3 bases, and 25 bases separated the two germline ends. This CDR3 is built from 18 residues. The germline gives CDR1 TSWWSYY, CDR2 QGS. DNA for the CDR3: TGTGCTCTTGGGAACCAAGGGATTCCTTCGCCTAGGGCCGATAAACTCATCTTT. It translates to CALGNQGIPSPRADKLIF.

This clone was seen more than once but under ten times. This rearrangement joins TRDV1 to TRDJ1, with 12 bases matching TRDD3. Germline V gene data show CDR1 as TSWWSYY and CDR2 as QGS. The CDR3 totals 19 residues. Trimming at V came to 0 bases and at J to 3 bases, leaving 11 bases not matched to a gene. The chain's CDR3 is CALGELPPWGIREADKLIF. For the CDR3, the DNA is TGTGCTCTTGGGGAACTACCACCCTGGGGGATACGCGAGGCCGATAAACTCATCTTT.

This clone was seen a few times. The rearrangement uses TRDV1 and TRDJ1; TRDD3 might be the D (9 bases). Germline V gene sequence: CDR1 TSWWSYY, CDR2 QGS. Trimming removed 4 bases from V and 4 bases from J, with 28 bases in between. The CDR3 is 19 residues long. In nucleotides, the CDR3 is TGTGCTCTTGGGGGCCTTCCTAAGGTCCGGGGATACGTCGGCGATAAACTCATCTTT. Amino acid sequence: CALGGLPKVRGYVGDKLIF.

The table lists this clone with a few counts. This chain links TRDV1 with TRDJ1, with TRDD3 as a possible D gene (5 bases). The germline gives CDR1 TSWWSYY, CDR2 QGS. The V end lost 3 bases, the J end lost 3 bases, and 5 bases lay between the germline ends. This CDR3 has 12 amino acids. The CDR3 region has the DNA TGTGCTCTTGGGGAGGGGGCCGATAAACTCATCTTT. It yields the protein CALGEGADKLIF.

This clone was detected ten times or more. The sample contains more than one DNA sequence encoding this CDR3. The genes are TRDV2 and TRDJ1; the D is unclear. Germline V lookup: CDR1 GEAIGNYY, CDR2 EKD. This CDR3 spans 11 amino acids. The ends were cut back, 4 bases at V and 10 bases at J, with 12 bases in the middle. In DNA, the CDR3 is TGTGCCTGTGAAGATAGGAGGACACTCATCTTT. This gives the protein CACEDRRTLIF.

This clone has only a few counts. V gene TRDV1 combines with J gene TRDJ1; 7 nucleotides agree with TRDD3. The CDR3 length is 17 residues. V was pared by 5 bases and J by 0 bases, with 12 bases of the junction left unmatched. The V gene's germline CDR1 is TSWWSYY and CDR2 QGS. CDR3 DNA sequence: TGTGCTCTTGGGAATCTTGCGTACTGGGGAAACACCGATAAACTCATCTTT. This encodes CALGNLAYWGNTDKLIF.

This clone has more than one count but fewer than ten. The chain links TRDV1 to TRDJ1; tentative D call: TRDD3 (5 bases). With 0 bases removed from V and 8 bases from J, the gap between germline ends came to 19 bases. CDR3 length: 16 amino acids. Germline CDR1 reads TSWWSYY; CDR2 reads QGS. CDR3 in amino acids: CALGELRVLRRGKLIF. CDR3 nucleotides: TGTGCTCTTGGGGAACTAAGAGTACTCCGCCGGGGGAAACTCATCTTT.

Only a few counts were recorded for this clone. The genes are TRDV1 and TRDJ1; 13 bases agree with TRDD3. Trimming removed 2 bases from V and 0 bases from J; junction bases left unmatched: 21. This CDR3 is 23 amino acids long. Germline V gene data show CDR1 as TSWWSYY and CDR2 as QGS. The CDR3 sequence: CALGEGQASYGYWGIRDTDKLIF. CDR3 DNA sequence: TGTGCTCTTGGGGAAGGTCAAGCCTCCTACGGTTACTGGGGGATACGGGACACCGATAAACTCATCTTT.

This clone was detected only a few times. The sample has other DNA sequences that encode this CDR3 too. This rearrangement joins TRDV2 to TRDJ1; 13 bases match TRDD3. Germline CDR1 is GEAIGNYY and CDR2 is EKD. Germline trimming cut 0 bases from V and 0 bases from J; bases unmatched to any gene: 24. This CDR3 is built from 24 residues. This chain's CDR3 is CACDTGFLRSTHYWGIRDTDKLIF. As DNA, the CDR3 is TGTGCCTGTGACACCGGGTTCCTCAGGTCGACCCATTACTGGGGGATACGCGACACCGATAAACTCATCTTT.